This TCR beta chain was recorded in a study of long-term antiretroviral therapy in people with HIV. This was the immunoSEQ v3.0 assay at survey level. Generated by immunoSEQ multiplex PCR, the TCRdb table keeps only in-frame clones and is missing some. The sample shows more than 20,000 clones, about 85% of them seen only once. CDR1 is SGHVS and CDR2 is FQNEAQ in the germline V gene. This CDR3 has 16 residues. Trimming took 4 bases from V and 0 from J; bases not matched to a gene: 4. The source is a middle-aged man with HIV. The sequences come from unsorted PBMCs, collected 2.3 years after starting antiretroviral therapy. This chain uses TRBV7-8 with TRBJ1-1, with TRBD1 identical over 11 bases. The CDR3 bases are TGTGCCAGCAGCTCCGGGACAGGGGGAATGAACACTGAAGCTTTCTTT. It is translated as CASSSGTGGMNTEAFF.